These 9 T cell receptor beta chains share one sample of origin, sequenced in a study of lymphopenia after photon versus proton radiotherapy. Profiled with immunoSEQ multiplex PCR; TCRdb holds only in-frame clones, not every one. Found here are fewer than 25,000 clones, around nine tenths of them singletons; the top ten hold 11%. Here the sequenced sample was peripheral blood, taken from a patient treated with proton-based radiotherapy. Source of these receptors: a man older than 75 with esophageal cancer.

As regards this clone: Other nucleotide sequences from this sample produce the same CDR3. The chain combines TRBV5-4 with TRBJ1-4; D remains ambiguous. This CDR3 contains 13 residues. Germline-derived CDR1 and CDR2 are SGHNT and YYREEE (reference sequence). Between the trimmed V and J ends, which lost 3 bases and 0 bases, there was a span of 3 bases. CDR3 in DNA: TGTGCCAGCAGCTCGTCAACTAATGAAAAACTGTTTTTT. Translation: CASSSSTNEKLFF.

The chain has TRBV7-2 and TRBJ1-2, with D possibly being TRBD1 (5 bases). In germline, CDR1 is SGHTA, CDR2 FQGNSA. This CDR3 comprises 16 residues. V gave up 5 bases and J gave up 7 bases, with 23 bases separating them. The CDR3 loop reads CASSRGREGARSGYTF. Written as DNA, the CDR3 is TGTGCCAGCAGCCGGGGAAGGGAAGGGGCGCGAAGTGGCTACACCTTC.

The CDR3 DNA follows: TGTGCCAGCAGGAGGACAGGTTTAGCGGGTGGGGCCAACGTCCTGACTTTC. Amino acids: CASRRTGLAGGANVLTF. The chain combines TRBV28 with TRBJ2-6; tentatively, D is TRBD1 or TRBD2 (7 bases each). The CDR3 length is 17 residues. Germline V gene lookup returns CDR1 MDHEN and CDR2 SYDVKM. V dropped 6 bases and J dropped 3 bases, with 18 bases sitting between them.

V and J are TRBV5-1 and TRBJ1-1; the match to TRBD1 covers 10 bases. The CDR3 covers 15 residues. V was clipped by 0 bases and J by 10 bases; unmatched bases: 9. Germline V lookup: CDR1 SGHRS, CDR2 YFSETQ. The CDR3 region has the DNA TGCGCCAGCAGCTTGGCCTCGACAGGGGGCGAGCGAGCTTTCTTT. Protein: CASSLASTGGERAFF. Full variable domain (missing parts from reference TRBV5-1 and TRBJ1-1): KAGVTQTPRYLIKTRGQQVTLSCSPISGHRSVSWYQQTPGQGLQFLFEYFSETQRNKGNFPGRFSGRQFSNSRSEMNVSTLELGDSALYLCASSLASTGGERAFFGQGTRLTVV.

The chain uses TRBV5-1 and TRBJ2-4; D is possibly TRBD2 (7 bases). The germline V and J ends were trimmed by 0 bases and 5 bases, with 21 bases remaining between them. The CDR3 has 18 amino acids. Germline assignment: CDR1 SGHRS and CDR2 YFSETQ. This chain's CDR3 is CASSLVFGEGDEENIQYF. CDR3 DNA sequence: TGCGCCAGCAGCTTGGTTTTCGGGGAGGGGGATGAGGAAAACATTCAGTACTTC.

This rearrangement joins TRBV5-6 to TRBJ2-7; D ambiguous. Germline values: CDR1 SGHDT, CDR2 YYEEEE. The CDR3 has 13 residues. The V and J ends lost 4 bases and 0 bases respectively, with 8 bases between them. The CDR3 region has the DNA TGTGCCAGCAGCCCGCCTAGCTCCTACGAGCAGTACTTC. Amino acid sequence: CASSPPSSYEQYF.

The rearrangement joins TRBV4-3 to TRBJ2-4; 7 positions match TRBD2. Germline V gene data show CDR1 as LGHNA and CDR2 as YSLEER. The V segment lost 0 bases and the J segment 4 bases; nucleotides outside the gene matches: 6. The CDR3 has 16 residues. This chain's CDR3 is CASSQETGGAKNIQYF. Written as DNA, the CDR3 is TGCGCCAGCAGCCAAGAGACGGGAGGTGCAAAAAACATTCAGTACTTC.

The genes are TRBV5-1 and TRBJ2-3, with 10 bases matching TRBD2. The length of the CDR3 is 15 residues. The ends lost 0 bases at V and 4 bases at J; junction bases unmatched: 2. Germline V lookup: CDR1 SGHRS, CDR2 YFSETQ. As DNA, the CDR3 is TGCGCCAGCAGCTTGGTACTAGCGGGATCAGATACGCAGTATTTT. It is translated as CASSLVLAGSDTQYF. Variable domain in full (rest from reference TRBV5-1 and TRBJ2-3): KAGVTQTPRYLIKTRGQQVTLSCSPISGHRSVSWYQQTPGQGLQFLFEYFSETQRNKGNFPGRFSGRQFSNSRSEMNVSTLELGDSALYLCASSLVLAGSDTQYFGPGTRLTVL.

J is TRBJ2-5 and V is TRBV7-2; no definite D call. Per the germline V gene, CDR1 is SGHTA and CDR2 is FQGNSA. Deletions cut 7 bases from V and 4 bases from J, with 7 bases between. The CDR3 extends over 11 amino acids. The CDR3 sequence is CASNDLETQYF. CDR3 sequence (DNA): TGTGCCAGCAACGACTTAGAGACCCAGTACTTC.